This T cell receptor beta chain comes out of a study of blood T cell repertoires in COVID-19. Study as a whole: Samples representing acute and convalescent COVID-19 were sourced from the United States, Italy and Spain. PBMCs, B-cell-depleted T cells, or T cells were the source of the cDNA or gDNA that made up the material.

CDR3 length: 16 residues. CDR1 is SGHNT and CDR2 is YYREEE in the germline V gene (reference sequence). The V segment lost 3 bases and the J segment 1 base; nucleotides outside the gene matches: 8. In the original analysis: Nucleated cell number was recorded as an estimate derived from reference gene primer amplification. Here immunoSEQ multiplex PCR was the method, and the copy in TCRdb shows in-frame clones only, minus some. That table supplies the V and J calls and clone size; D and trimming were determined from the DNA. The profile shows 210,000 or so clones, approximately 83% of them singletons. Recruited during active infection, patients (from Seattle) were subsequently followed longitudinally.

Sequences were obtained from peripheral blood. The chain has TRBV5-4 and TRBJ2-5; 8 bases are a match to TRBD2. This TCR was sampled from a woman in her twenties or thirties with COVID-19, enrolled during active disease. CDR3 coding DNA: TGTGCCAGCAGCTCGTACTCTGGGACTAGCCAAGAGACCCAGTACTTC. Protein product: CASSSYSGTSQETQYF.